This T cell receptor (beta chain) was observed in a study of PD-1 blockade in mismatch repair-deficient tumors. Mismatch repair deficiency was confirmed in all patients, by PCR or immunohistochemistry. Trimming removed 5 bases at V and 8 bases at J, with 9 bases between. Germline assignment: CDR1 MDHEN and CDR2 SYDVKM. The CDR3 has 11 residues. A note on this clone: Its target is unknown.

Broader study findings: Tumor-resident clones, often absent from pretreatment blood, expanded after pembrolizumab and then contracted.

Repertoires were generated with immunoSEQ multiplex PCR, while TCRdb's copy carries only in-frame clones and drops some. The data show 40,000 or so clones, over 70% seen once. The sequence came from an adult with mismatch repair-deficient cancer. The V gene is TRBV28, the J gene TRBJ1-2; no clear D. The input for sequencing was PBMCs, taken less than 40 weeks after starting pembrolizumab. Written as DNA, the CDR3 is TGTGCCAGCAGTGGTAGTCAAGGCTACACCTTC. Encoded protein: CASSGSQGYTF.